This T cell receptor beta chain was sequenced for a study of blood T cell repertoires in COVID-19. As for the study in general: The samples span acute and convalescent COVID-19 from the United States, Italy and Spain. T cells, B-cell-depleted T cells, or PBMCs provided the cDNA or gDNA that served as material.

Methods used by the authors: Amplification with reference gene primers provided the estimates of nucleated cell counts. Measured with immunoSEQ multiplex PCR; TCRdb has only the in-frame clones, and not every one. The V and J calls and clone size were taken over from that table, and D and trimming were inferred from the DNA. The sample consists of 70,000 to 95,000 clones, over 75% of them appearing once. With 1 base removed from V and 2 bases from J, the gap between germline ends came to 2 bases. This CDR3 region has 13 residues. From germline, CDR1 is SGHNT and CDR2 YENEEA. The sequence was collected from a human donor in a cohort sampled during active COVID-19. The V gene is TRBV11-3, the J gene TRBJ2-2; no definite D call. Sequenced: peripheral blood. The DNA for the CDR3 is TGTGCCAGCAGCTTAGTAAACACCGGGGAGCTGTTTTTT. Translated: CASSLVNTGELFF.